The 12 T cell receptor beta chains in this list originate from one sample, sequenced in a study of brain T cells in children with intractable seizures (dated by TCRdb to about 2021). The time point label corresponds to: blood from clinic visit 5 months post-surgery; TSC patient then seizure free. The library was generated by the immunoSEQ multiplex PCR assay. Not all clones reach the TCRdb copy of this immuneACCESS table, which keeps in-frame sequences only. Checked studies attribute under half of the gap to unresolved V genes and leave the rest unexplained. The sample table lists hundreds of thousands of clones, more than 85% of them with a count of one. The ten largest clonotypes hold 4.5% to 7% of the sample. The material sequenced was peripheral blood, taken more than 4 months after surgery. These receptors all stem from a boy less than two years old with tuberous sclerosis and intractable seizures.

The DNA of the CDR3 is TGTGCCAGCAGTGAGGTCGGGCACAATGAGCAGTTCTTC. Its protein product is CASSEVGHNEQFF. The chain uses TRBV6-1 and TRBJ2-1; D remains ambiguous. V lost 3 bases, J lost 5 bases, and 8 bases lay in between. Germline lookup yields CDR1 MNHNS and CDR2 SASEGT. The CDR3 extends over 13 amino acids.

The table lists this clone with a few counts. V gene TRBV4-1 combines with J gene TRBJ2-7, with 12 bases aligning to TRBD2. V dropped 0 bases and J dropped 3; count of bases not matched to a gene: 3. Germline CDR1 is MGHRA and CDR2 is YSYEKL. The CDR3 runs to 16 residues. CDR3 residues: CASSQDTSGRIYEQYF. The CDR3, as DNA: TGCGCCAGCAGCCAAGATACTAGCGGGAGGATCTACGAGCAGTACTTC.

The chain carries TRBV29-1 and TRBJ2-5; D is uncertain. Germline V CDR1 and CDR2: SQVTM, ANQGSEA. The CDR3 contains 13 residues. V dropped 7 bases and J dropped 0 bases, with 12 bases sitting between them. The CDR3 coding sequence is TGCAGCGGACTGACACGGTACCAAGAGACCCAGTACTTC. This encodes CSGLTRYQETQYF.

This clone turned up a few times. As DNA, the CDR3 is TGTGCCAGCAGTTTATTCTCGGGCCTAAATCAGCCCCAGCATTTT. This sequence encodes CASSLFSGLNQPQHF. The chain uses TRBV28 and TRBJ1-5; D is ambiguous. The CDR3 totals 15 residues. The germline CDR1 and CDR2 sequences are MDHEN and SYDVKM. Deletions cut 1 base from V and 4 bases from J, with 11 bases between.

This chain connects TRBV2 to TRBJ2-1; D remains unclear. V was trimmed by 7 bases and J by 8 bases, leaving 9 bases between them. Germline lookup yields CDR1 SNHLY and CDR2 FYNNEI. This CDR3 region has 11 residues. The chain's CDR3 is CASIEADEQFF. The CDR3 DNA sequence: TGTGCCAGCATAGAGGCGGATGAGCAGTTCTTC.

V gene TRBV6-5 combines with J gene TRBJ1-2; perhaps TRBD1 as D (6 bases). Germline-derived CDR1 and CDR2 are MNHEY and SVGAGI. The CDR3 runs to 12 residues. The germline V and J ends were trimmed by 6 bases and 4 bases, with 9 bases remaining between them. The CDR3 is CASRTDSYGYTF. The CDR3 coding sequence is TGTGCCAGCAGGACGGACAGCTATGGCTACACCTTC.

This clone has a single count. The CDR3 sequence: CASRVGQGTEAFF. The CDR3 bases are TGTGCCAGCCGTGTGGGTCAGGGAACTGAAGCTTTCTTT. The J gene is TRBJ1-1, the V gene TRBV2; the D gene is possibly TRBD1 (5 bases). Deletions cut 8 bases from V and 5 bases from J, with 15 bases between. CDR1 SNHLY and CDR2 FYNNEI come from the germline V gene. The CDR3 is 13 amino acids.

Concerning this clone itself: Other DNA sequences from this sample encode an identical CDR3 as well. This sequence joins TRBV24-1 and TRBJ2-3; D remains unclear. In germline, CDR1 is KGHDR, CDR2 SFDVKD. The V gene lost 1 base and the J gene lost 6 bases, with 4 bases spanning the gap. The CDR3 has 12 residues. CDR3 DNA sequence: TGTGCCACCAGTGATTTAGCCGATACGCAGTATTTT. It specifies CATSDLADTQYF.

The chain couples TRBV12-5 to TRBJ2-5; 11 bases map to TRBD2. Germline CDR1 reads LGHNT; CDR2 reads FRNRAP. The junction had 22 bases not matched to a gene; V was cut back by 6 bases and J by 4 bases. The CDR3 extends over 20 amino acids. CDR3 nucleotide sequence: TGTGCTAGTGGGCAGGGCGGGTCAAACCACGGGACTAGCGGACCAGAGACCCAGTACTTC. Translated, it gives CASGQGGSNHGTSGPETQYF.

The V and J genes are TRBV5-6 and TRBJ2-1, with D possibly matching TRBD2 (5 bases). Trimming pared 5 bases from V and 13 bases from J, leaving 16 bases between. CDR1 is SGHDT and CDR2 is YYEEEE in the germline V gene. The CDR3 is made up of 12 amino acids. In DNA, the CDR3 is TGTGCCAGCAGTTTCCCCCTGGGAGCCCAGTTCTTC. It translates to CASSFPLGAQFF.

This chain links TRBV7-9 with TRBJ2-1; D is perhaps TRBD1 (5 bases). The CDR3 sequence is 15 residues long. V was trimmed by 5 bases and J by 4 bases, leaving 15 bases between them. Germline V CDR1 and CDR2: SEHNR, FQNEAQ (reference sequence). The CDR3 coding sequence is TGTGCCAGCAGCCCACCGGGTTCAGGGTACAATGAGCAGTTCTTC. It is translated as CASSPPGSGYNEQFF.

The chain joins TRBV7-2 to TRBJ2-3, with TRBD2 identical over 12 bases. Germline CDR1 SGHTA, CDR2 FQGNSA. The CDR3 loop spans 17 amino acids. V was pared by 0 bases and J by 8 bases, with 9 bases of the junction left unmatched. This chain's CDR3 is CASSLAGTSGPKGTQYF. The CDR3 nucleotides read TGTGCCAGCAGCTTAGCCGGGACTAGCGGGCCCAAGGGTACGCAGTATTTT.